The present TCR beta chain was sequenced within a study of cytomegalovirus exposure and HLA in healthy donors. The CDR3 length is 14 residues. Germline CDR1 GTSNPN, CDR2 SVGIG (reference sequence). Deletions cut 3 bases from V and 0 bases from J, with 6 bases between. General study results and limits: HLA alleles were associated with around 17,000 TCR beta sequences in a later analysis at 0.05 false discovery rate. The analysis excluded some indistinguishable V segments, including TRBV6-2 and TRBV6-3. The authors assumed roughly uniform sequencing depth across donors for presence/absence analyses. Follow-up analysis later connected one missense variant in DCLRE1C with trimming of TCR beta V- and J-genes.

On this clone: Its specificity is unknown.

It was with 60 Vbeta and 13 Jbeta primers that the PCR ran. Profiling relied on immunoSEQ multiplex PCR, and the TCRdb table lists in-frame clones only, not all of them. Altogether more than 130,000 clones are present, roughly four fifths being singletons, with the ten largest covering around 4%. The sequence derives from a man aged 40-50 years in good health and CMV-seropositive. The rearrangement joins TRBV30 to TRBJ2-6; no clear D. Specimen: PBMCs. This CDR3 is CAWSDFSGANVLTF. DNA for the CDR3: TGTGCCTGGAGCGACTTCTCTGGGGCCAACGTCCTGACTTTC. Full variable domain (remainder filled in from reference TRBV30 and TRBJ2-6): SQTIHQWPATLVQPVGSPLSLECTVEGTSNPNLYWYRQAAGRGLQLLFYSVGIGQISSEVPQNLSASRPQDRQFILSSKKLLLSDSGFYLCAWSDFSGANVLTFGAGSRLTVL.